One and the same sample provided the 16 T cell receptor beta chains below, sequenced in a study of cytomegalovirus exposure and HLA in healthy donors. PCR used 60 Vbeta primers and 13 Jbeta primers. Profiled with immunoSEQ multiplex PCR; TCRdb holds only in-frame clones, not every one. Altogether approximately 170,000 clones are present, 77% being singletons, with the ten largest covering around 2.8%. Sequenced sample: PBMCs. The receptors stem from a woman in her forties in good health and CMV-seropositive.

This clone appeared a few times. V usage is TRBV11-2 and J usage is TRBJ2-3; TRBD2 matches 8 bases. The J segment lost 5 bases and the V segment lost 5 bases, leaving 9 bases of the junction unmatched. The CDR3 contains 15 residues. Germline V gene lookup returns CDR1 SGHAT and CDR2 FQNNGV. The CDR3 nucleotides are TGTGCCAGCAGCGCGGGTAGCGGGGCCGGAGATACGCAGTATTTT. It translates to CASSAGSGAGDTQYF. Full variable domain (outside the CDR3, taken from reference TRBV11-2 and TRBJ2-3): EAGVAQSPRYKIIEKRQSVAFWCNPISGHATLYWYQQILGQGPKLLIQFQNNGVVDDSQLPKDRFSAERLKGVDSTLKIQPAKLEDSAVYLCASSAGSGAGDTQYFGPGTRLTVL.

The chain uses TRBV18 and TRBJ2-1; 8 bases agree with TRBD2. J gave up 0 bases and V 6 bases, and 7 bases lay outside the gene matches. The CDR3 extends over 16 amino acids. CDR1 and CDR2 (germline): KGHSH, LQKENI. CDR3 amino acids: CASSFDSGVSYNEQFF. In DNA, the CDR3 is TGTGCCAGCTCGTTTGATAGCGGGGTCTCCTACAATGAGCAGTTCTTC.

This clone was detected only a few times. The chain uses TRBV19 and TRBJ1-1, with D possibly being TRBD1 (6 bases). Germline loops: CDR1 LNHDA, CDR2 SQIVND (reference sequence). The CDR3 totals 13 residues. V was trimmed by 5 bases and J by 4 bases, leaving 11 bases between them. The CDR3 reads CASSYREGTEAFF. DNA for the CDR3: TGTGCCAGTAGTTACAGGGAGGGCACTGAAGCTTTCTTT.

The chain employs TRBV27 and TRBJ1-1; D is perhaps TRBD1 (5 bases). Germline CDR1 and CDR2: MNHEY and SMNVEV (reference sequence). Trimming stripped 6 bases from V and 0 bases from J, with 11 bases between. The CDR3 runs to 14 residues. The CDR3 DNA follows: TGTGCCAGCAGGCCGGGACTCATGAACACTGAAGCTTTCTTT. This translates into CASRPGLMNTEAFF.

The genes are TRBV19 and TRBJ1-6; D unclear. Germline V gene sequence: CDR1 LNHDA, CDR2 SQIVND (reference sequence). V shed 5 bases and J shed 7 bases, with 9 bases lying between them. This CDR3 is built from 13 residues. The CDR3 DNA reads as TGTGCCAGTAGTTATCCCTCCAATTCACCCCTCCACTTT. This sequence encodes CASSYPSNSPLHF.

There are a few counts of this clone. The chain carries TRBV19 and TRBJ1-5; 7 bases match TRBD1. The CDR3 has 16 amino acids. CDR1 is LNHDA and CDR2 is SQIVND in the germline V gene (reference sequence). Trimming took 0 bases from V and 7 from J; bases not matched to a gene: 9. The CDR3 DNA is TGTGCCAGTAGTATAGATACAGGGGCAATGTGGCAGCCCCAGCATTTT. This translates into CASSIDTGAMWQPQHF.

The CDR3 nucleotides are TGTGCCAGTAGTATCCGCCCCGGGGGTGAAGCTTTCTTT. It encodes CASSIRPGGEAFF. The chain joins TRBV19 to TRBJ1-1; possibly TRBD1 for D (5 bases). Germline V gene lookup returns CDR1 LNHDA and CDR2 SQIVND (reference sequence). V shed 3 bases and J shed 7 bases, with 12 bases lying between them. The CDR3 contains 13 residues. The variable domain in full, completed from reference TRBV19 and TRBJ1-1, reads DGGITQSPKYLFRKEGQNVTLSCEQNLNHDAMYWYRQDPGQGLRLIYYSQIVNDFQKGDIAEGYSVSREKKESFPLTVTSAQKNPTAFYLCASSIRPGGEAFFGQGTRLTVV.

In nucleotides, the CDR3 is TGTGCCAGCAGCTTGGCCGGGGATTCCGGTGGCTACACCTTC. Protein: CASSLAGDSGGYTF. V and J are TRBV7-9 and TRBJ1-2; D unclear. V was clipped by 3 bases and J by 7 bases, with 15 bases between them. CDR3 length: 14 residues. Germline CDR1 reads SEHNR; CDR2 reads FQNEAQ (reference sequence).

This clone was seen a few times. The chain couples TRBV11-2 to TRBJ2-7, with no clear D. This CDR3 contains 16 residues. Germline V CDR1 and CDR2: SGHAT, FQNNGV. Trimming took 5 bases from V and 4 from J, leaving 21 bases between them. The CDR3 DNA follows: TGTGCCAGCAGCCAAAGACTTAACGGGTATAAGTACGAGCAGTACTTC. As protein: CASSQRLNGYKYEQYF.

CDR3 residues: CASSLSWTSVNPLGEQFF. CDR3 nucleotides: TGTGCCAGCAGCTTATCGTGGACTAGCGTAAACCCCCTGGGTGAGCAGTTCTTC. This chain connects TRBV7-2 to TRBJ2-1; 9 nucleotides match TRBD2. Germline lookup yields CDR1 SGHTA and CDR2 FQGNSA. Trimming took 2 bases from V and 9 from J; bases not matched to a gene: 17. The CDR3 runs 18 residues.

The chain combines TRBV5-5 with TRBJ2-5, with D possibly being TRBD2 (5 bases). With 5 bases removed from V and 2 bases from J, the gap between germline ends came to 19 bases. The germline gives CDR1 SGHKS, CDR2 YYEKEE (reference sequence). The CDR3 contains 16 residues. CDR3 region: CASSLPAMSGQETQYF. The CDR3 nucleotides read TGTGCCAGCAGTCTCCCAGCTATGAGCGGACAAGAGACCCAGTACTTC.

The V and J genes are TRBV7-2 and TRBJ2-7; maybe TRBD1 (6 bases). V was trimmed by 6 bases and J by 5 bases, leaving 11 bases between them. CDR1 is SGHTA, CDR2 FQGNSA, per germline. The CDR3 sequence is 12 residues long. CDR3 amino acids: CASRQQGHEQYF. DNA for the CDR3: TGTGCCAGCAGACAACAGGGACACGAGCAGTACTTC.

This chain connects TRBV5-1 to TRBJ1-1; 7 bases agree with TRBD1. In germline, CDR1 is SGHRS, CDR2 YFSETQ. The junction had 7 bases not matched to a gene; V was cut back by 0 bases and J by 8 bases. The CDR3 consists of 14 residues. CDR3 residues: CASSLEGAPQEAFF. In nucleotides, the CDR3 is TGCGCCAGCAGCTTGGAGGGGGCCCCCCAAGAAGCTTTCTTT. The full variable domain, rest sourced from reference TRBV5-1 and TRBJ1-1, is KAGVTQTPRYLIKTRGQQVTLSCSPISGHRSVSWYQQTPGQGLQFLFEYFSETQRNKGNFPGRFSGRQFSNSRSEMNVSTLELGDSALYLCASSLEGAPQEAFFGQGTRLTVV.

In this sample, this clone turned up once. This chain links TRBV4-1 with TRBJ1-1; D might be TRBD1 (5 bases). The CDR3 has 14 amino acids. V lost 2 bases and J 5 bases, leaving 12 bases between the germline ends. Germline V gene lookup returns CDR1 MGHRA and CDR2 YSYEKL. CDR3 sequence reads: CASSQQGGGTEAFF. Here the CDR3 DNA reads TGCGCCAGCAGCCAACAGGGTGGAGGGACTGAAGCTTTCTTT.

This clone was picked up one time. The chain links TRBV18 to TRBJ1-3; the D gene is possibly TRBD1 (5 bases). Deletions cut 2 bases from V and 0 bases from J, with 8 bases between. Germline loops: CDR1 KGHSH, CDR2 LQKENI. The CDR3 length is 15 residues. Here the CDR3 DNA reads TGTGCCAGCTCACCAACAGGTCTCTCTGGAAACACCATATATTTT. Translating it yields CASSPTGLSGNTIYF.

This clone was picked up a small number of times. The rearrangement joins TRBV7-2 to TRBJ2-7; no definite D call. Trimming took 0 bases from V and 2 from J, leaving 8 bases between them. CDR1 is SGHTA and CDR2 is FQGNSA in the germline V gene. This CDR3 is 14 amino acids long. This CDR3 is CASSLADKTYEQYF. The CDR3 DNA reads as TGTGCCAGCAGCTTAGCCGACAAAACCTACGAGCAGTACTTC.